This TCR beta chain was captured by sequencing in a study of sequential checkpoint blockade in melanoma. Whole-study context: Both treatment sequences were followed by maintenance nivolumab.

The assay was immunoSEQ multiplex PCR, and TCRdb's table has in-frame clones only and misses some. The profile covers approximately 28,000 clones, with about 89% appearing a single time and roughly 15% taken by the ten largest. Regarding treatment: randomized to nivolumab then ipilimumab (arm A) or the reverse (arm B). PBMC sorting kept live CD3+CD8+ cells without CD19 or CD56. Unmatched junction bases numbered 15, after V lost 4 bases and J lost 3 bases. The germline V gene encodes CDR1 SNHLY and CDR2 FYNNEI. This CDR3 comprises 19 residues. This receptor was taken from a human donor with melanoma. Here the sequenced sample was CD8+ T cells sorted from blood (inferred from file names), taken from a patient given nivolumab and ipilimumab in sequence. The chain couples TRBV2 to TRBJ1-6; 7 nucleotides align to TRBD1. CDR3 in DNA: TGTGCCAGCAGTGCTCCGATTACCGGGACAGCTGACTATAATTCACCCCTCCACTTT. Translating gives CASSAPITGTADYNSPLHF.